This TCR beta chain stems from a study of OX40 agonist ivuxolimab in advanced cancers. Study details: Every 2 weeks, ivuxolimab was infused into the patients intravenously at between 0.01 and 10 mg/kg. Three patients responded partially, comprising one with hepatocellular carcinoma and two with cutaneous melanoma. Study-level findings and limits: CD4+ and CD8+ T cells in blood underwent clonal expansion by week 6 at 0.1 to 3.0 mg/kg. Some of the nonresponding patients also showed low levels of normalized T-cell clonal expansion.

The assay was immunoSEQ multiplex PCR, and TCRdb's table has in-frame clones only and misses some. The repertoire holds 48,000 or so clones, about 88% seen once, with 9% to 10% in the top ten. A remark on this clone: The target antigen is unknown.

This sequence originates from an adult with an advanced solid tumor such as melanoma, head and neck, liver or kidney cancer. The specimen was CD4+ or CD8+ T cells sorted from blood, collected in a trial of the OX40 agonist ivuxolimab.

The CDR3 loop is CAWSVAAGSYTF. The CDR3 nucleotides read TGTGCCTGGAGTGTTGCGGCAGGGAGCTACACCTTC. This chain connects TRBV30 to TRBJ1-2, with D tentatively TRBD1 (5 bases). CDR3 length: 12 residues. Germline values: CDR1 GTSNPN, CDR2 SVGIG (reference sequence). Trimming removed 0 bases from V and 9 bases from J, with 11 bases in between.